Presented here are 31 T cell receptor beta chains from one specimen sequenced in a study of Ad26.COV2.S vaccination and SARS-CoV-2 variants. Assay used: immunoSEQ multiplex PCR; TCRdb lists only in-frame clones, some missing. The sample has under 550,000 clones, around 90% seen once; the top ten hold 10% to 15%. Documented treatment: 15 to 20 received Ad26.COV2.S at low or high dose, single or two shots; about 5 received placebo; per-sample allocation not given. Sampling happened 63 days after the first vaccine or placebo injection. The sample was peripheral blood, taken in a trial of Ad26.COV2.S vaccine versus placebo. The receptors come from a person aged 18-60 years who received the Ad26.COV2.S COVID-19 vaccine or a placebo.

This clone was seen only once. The chain joins TRBV6-5 to TRBJ2-3; the D gene is possibly TRBD1 (6 bases). The CDR3 is 15 amino acids. From germline, CDR1 is MNHEY and CDR2 SVGAGI. Trimming removed 5 bases from V and 0 bases from J, with 12 bases in between. The CDR3 DNA reads as TGTGCCAGCAGTCTACTACAGGGAAGCACAGATACGCAGTATTTT. It specifies CASSLLQGSTDTQYF.

The chain couples TRBV19 to TRBJ1-2; D possibly corresponds to TRBD1 (5 bases). V was clipped by 6 bases and J by 6 bases, with 26 bases between them. Germline V gene data show CDR1 as LNHDA and CDR2 as SQIVND (reference sequence). This CDR3 region has 17 residues. This CDR3 reads CASSVKDHGAIRDGYTF. Here the CDR3 DNA reads TGTGCCAGTAGCGTCAAGGATCACGGGGCGATAAGAGATGGCTACACCTTC. The full variable domain, rest sourced from reference TRBV19 and TRBJ1-2, is DGGITQSPKYLFRKEGQNVTLSCEQNLNHDAMYWYRQDPGQGLRLIYYSQIVNDFQKGDIAEGYSVSREKKESFPLTVTSAQKNPTAFYLCASSVKDHGAIRDGYTFGSGTRLTVV.

The chain couples TRBV4-1 to TRBJ1-6; no reliable D call. In germline, CDR1 is MGHRA, CDR2 YSYEKL. The CDR3 extends over 17 amino acids. Trimming pared 1 base from V and 3 bases from J, leaving 13 bases between. The CDR3 loop is CASSQAARTDYNSPLHF. The CDR3 coding sequence is TGCGCCAGCAGCCAAGCGGCTAGGACGGACTATAATTCACCCCTCCACTTT.

Turning to this clone: This CDR3 is also generated by other DNA sequences in the sample. The chain is built from TRBV27 and TRBJ1-1; possible D gene TRBD1, 5 bases. V was pared by 5 bases and J by 2 bases, with 12 bases between. The V gene's germline CDR1 is MNHEY and CDR2 SMNVEV (reference sequence). The CDR3 totals 14 residues. The CDR3 region has the DNA TGTGCCAGCAGTCCCCCAGGGTTAAACACTGAAGCTTTCTTT. Translating gives CASSPPGLNTEAFF.

CDR3 residues: CASSPRNWDRSTDTQYF. The DNA of the CDR3 is TGTGCCAGCAGCCCACGGAATTGGGACAGGTCCACAGATACGCAGTATTTT. The chain joins TRBV5-4 to TRBJ2-3; 8 nucleotides agree with TRBD1. The germline gives CDR1 SGHNT, CDR2 YYREEE (reference sequence). Losses at the gene ends were 4 bases for V and 2 bases for J; bases not matched to a gene: 12. There are 17 residues in the CDR3.

The genes are TRBV28 and TRBJ2-2, with D tentatively TRBD1 (5 bases). Trimming removed 11 bases from V and 4 bases from J, with 11 bases in between. Germline CDR1 and CDR2: MDHEN and SYDVKM. CDR3 length: 12 amino acids. The chain's CDR3 is CAEQGVTGELFF. CDR3 nucleotides: TGTGCCGAGCAAGGGGTCACCGGGGAGCTGTTTTTT.

The V gene is TRBV27, the J gene TRBJ2-3; TRBD2 aligns across 8 bases. Germline V gene sequence: CDR1 MNHEY, CDR2 SMNVEV (reference sequence). Trimming removed 4 bases from V and 1 base from J; junction bases left unmatched: 4. The CDR3 runs 15 residues. The CDR3 DNA reads as TGTGCCAGCAGTTCTGGACTAGCCGGCACAGATACGCAGTATTTT. Protein: CASSSGLAGTDTQYF.

The genes are TRBV7-2 and TRBJ2-1, with D hard to call. V was shortened by 4 bases and J by 9 bases, with 13 bases between the two germline ends. The germline V gene encodes CDR1 SGHTA and CDR2 FQGNSA. CDR3 length equals 13 residues. The CDR3 loop reads CASSSLARGEQFF. The CDR3 coding sequence is TGTGCCAGCAGCTCCCTCGCCCGCGGTGAGCAGTTCTTC.

Only a few counts were recorded for this clone. The chain employs TRBV11-3 and TRBJ1-1, with TRBD1 matching over 7 bases. V lost 5 bases, J lost 4 bases, and 4 bases stayed unmatched. The CDR3 runs to 13 residues. Per the germline V gene, CDR1 is SGHNT and CDR2 is YENEEA. The CDR3 coding sequence is TGTGCCAGCAGCCTCGACAGGGCCACTGAAGCTTTCTTT. Its protein is CASSLDRATEAFF.

The chain employs TRBV25-1 and TRBJ1-1; the match to TRBD1 covers 8 bases. From germline, CDR1 is MGHDK and CDR2 SYGVNS. V shed 3 bases, J shed 3 bases, and the junction held 6 bases outside the gene matches. The CDR3 length is 15 residues. The CDR3 here is CASSDYGTGDTEAFF. The CDR3 DNA reads TGTGCCAGCAGTGATTATGGGACAGGCGACACTGAAGCTTTCTTT.

This chain joins TRBV25-1 and TRBJ2-5; D remains ambiguous. This CDR3 is 15 amino acids long. V was trimmed by 4 bases and J by 1 base, leaving 13 bases between them. In germline, CDR1 is MGHDK, CDR2 SYGVNS. The CDR3 sequence is CASSGRKPSQETQYF. CDR3 nucleotides: TGTGCCAGCAGTGGACGGAAGCCCTCCCAAGAGACCCAGTACTTC.

The chain recombines TRBV9 with TRBJ1-1, with unresolved D. The CDR3 contains 15 residues. V was trimmed by 0 bases and J by 1 base, leaving 10 bases between them. CDR1 SGDLS and CDR2 YYNGEE come from the germline V gene. DNA for the CDR3: TGTGCCAGCAGCGTAGGTCAAGTGGGGAACACTGAAGCTTTCTTT. Translating gives CASSVGQVGNTEAFF.

The gene calls are TRBV27 and TRBJ1-1; a weak D match, TRBD1 (6 bases). With 2 bases removed from V and 6 bases from J, the gap between germline ends came to 13 bases. The V gene's germline CDR1 is MNHEY and CDR2 SMNVEV (reference sequence). The CDR3 runs to 14 residues. CDR3 residues: CASSLRGALAEAFF. The CDR3 DNA sequence: TGTGCCAGCAGTTTAAGGGGGGCTCTTGCTGAAGCTTTCTTT.

The chain joins TRBV9 to TRBJ2-2, with TRBD2 identical over 10 bases. Losses at the gene ends were 0 bases for V and 2 bases for J; bases not matched to a gene: 7. CDR1 SGDLS and CDR2 YYNGEE come from the germline V gene. The CDR3 sequence is 18 residues long. The CDR3 DNA follows: TGTGCCAGCAGCGTAGGCCTAGCGGGAGAATCTAACACCGGGGAGCTGTTTTTT. Amino acids: CASSVGLAGESNTGELFF.

The V and J genes are TRBV9 and TRBJ2-1; 9 bases map to TRBD2. V gave up 2 bases and J gave up 7 bases; unmatched junction bases: 7. The length of the CDR3 is 15 residues. From germline, CDR1 is SGDLS and CDR2 YYNGEE. This chain's CDR3 is CASSVGGRARNEQFF. The CDR3 DNA reads TGTGCCAGCAGCGTCGGCGGGAGGGCCAGGAATGAGCAGTTCTTC.

The V call is TRBV10-3, the J call TRBJ2-7; 7 positions agree with TRBD2. The ends lost 6 bases at V and 4 bases at J; junction bases unmatched: 9. Germline V gene lookup returns CDR1 ENHRY and CDR2 SYGVKD. The CDR3 has 14 amino acids. The CDR3 loop is CAISGLVLVYEQYF. The CDR3 DNA reads TGTGCCATCAGCGGACTAGTGTTGGTGTACGAGCAGTACTTC.

J is TRBJ1-2 and V is TRBV7-2; TRBD1 matches 10 bases. V lost 2 bases, J lost 7 bases, and 7 bases stayed unmatched. The CDR3 contains 15 residues. Germline loops: CDR1 SGHTA, CDR2 FQGNSA. The CDR3 region has the DNA TGTGCCAGCAGCTTAAACCGGGACAGGGGTGTTGGCTACACCTTC. This translates into CASSLNRDRGVGYTF.

V and J are TRBV28 and TRBJ2-7; 8 bases fit TRBD2. CDR3 length: 15 amino acids. Looked up from germline, CDR1 is MDHEN and CDR2 is SYDVKM. Trimming cost V 7 bases and J 2 bases; bases outside gene matches: 10. CDR3 coding DNA: TGTGCCAGCACCCATACGGGGGGGGCCACCTACGAGCAGTACTTC. As protein: CASTHTGGATYEQYF.

J is TRBJ1-3 and V is TRBV9, with unresolved D. There are 16 residues in the CDR3. Germline V gene lookup returns CDR1 SGDLS and CDR2 YYNGEE. Trimming took 0 bases from V and 0 from J, leaving 10 bases between them. CDR3 sequence (DNA): TGTGCCAGCAGCGTAGACATGACGGTCTCTGGAAACACCATATATTTT. It is translated as CASSVDMTVSGNTIYF.

The chain combines TRBV20-1 with TRBJ1-2; no clear D gene. The germline V and J ends were trimmed by 1 base and 8 bases, with 8 bases remaining between them. This CDR3 contains 11 residues. The germline V gene has CDR1 DFQATT and CDR2 SNEGSKA (reference sequence). CDR3 DNA sequence: TGCAGTGCTAGAGTCGAATTCGGCTACACCTTC. This codes for CSARVEFGYTF.

This rearrangement joins TRBV10-1 to TRBJ2-5; TRBD2 matches 7 bases. CDR3 size: 12 residues. Germline CDR1 and CDR2: WNHNN and SYGVQD (reference sequence). Unmatched junction bases numbered 1, after V lost 4 bases and J lost 5 bases. This chain's CDR3 is CASSGGGETQYF. CDR3 DNA sequence: TGCGCCAGCAGTGGGGGGGGTGAGACCCAGTACTTC.

This clone was recorded only once. The V call is TRBV6-2 or TRBV6-3, the J call TRBJ2-7; maybe TRBD1 (6 bases). With 2 bases removed from V and 2 bases from J, the gap between germline ends came to 13 bases. Germline V lookup: CDR1 MNHEY, CDR2 SVGEGT. The CDR3 has 15 residues. CDR3 nucleotide sequence: TGTGCCAGCAGTTACCCTAGGACAGCCCCCTACGAGCAGTACTTC. It translates to CASSYPRTAPYEQYF.

V and J are TRBV30 and TRBJ2-7, with D hard to call. Germline V lookup: CDR1 GTSNPN, CDR2 SVGIG (reference sequence). The CDR3 has 14 amino acids. Trimming pared 2 bases from V and 7 bases from J, leaving 18 bases between. In DNA, the CDR3 is TGTGCCTGGAGTCGTAGCTACCCCCTGGGTGAGCAGTACTTC. Translation: CAWSRSYPLGEQYF.

The chain carries TRBV7-2 and TRBJ2-5; 11 nucleotides align to TRBD2. Looked up from germline, CDR1 is SGHTA and CDR2 is FQGNSA. Trimming cost V 4 bases and J 5 bases; bases outside gene matches: 9. This CDR3 is 16 amino acids long. CDR3 sequence: CASSSLAGGPRETQYF. CDR3 in DNA: TGTGCCAGCAGCTCTTTAGCGGGAGGGCCACGGGAGACCCAGTACTTC.

The V and J genes are TRBV6-5 and TRBJ1-1, with D tentatively TRBD1 (5 bases). CDR1 is MNHEY and CDR2 is SVGAGI in the germline V gene. The CDR3 has 15 residues. The V gene lost 6 bases and the J gene lost 0 bases, with 14 bases spanning the gap. The CDR3 nucleotides are TGTGCCAGCAGCCGGGACGGAGGTATGAACACTGAAGCTTTCTTT. This encodes CASSRDGGMNTEAFF.

The chain couples TRBV29-1 to TRBJ2-2; no clear D gene. The CDR3 loop spans 16 amino acids. In germline, CDR1 is SQVTM, CDR2 ANQGSEA. Trimming left V 1 base short and J 2 bases short, with 14 bases between. The CDR3 region has the DNA TGCAGCGTTGAAGGTTGGGCCTTTAGTAACACCGGGGAGCTGTTTTTT. Translating it yields CSVEGWAFSNTGELFF.

V usage is TRBV6-5 and J usage is TRBJ2-3; unclear D gene. Germline V gives CDR1 MNHEY, CDR2 SVGAGI. Trimming pared 0 bases from V and 2 bases from J, leaving 9 bases between. This CDR3 contains 15 residues. The DNA of the CDR3 is TGTGCCAGCAGTTACTCAGGGATAACCACAGATACGCAGTATTTT. Translation gives CASSYSGITTDTQYF.

The J gene is TRBJ2-3, the V gene TRBV7-6, with 8 positions matching TRBD1. CDR1 SGHVS and CDR2 FNYEAQ come from the germline V gene. CDR3 length equals 16 residues. Germline trimming cut 3 bases from V and 0 bases from J; bases unmatched to any gene: 5. CDR3 in amino acids: CASSFSDRASTDTQYF. In DNA, the CDR3 is TGTGCCAGCAGCTTTTCGGACAGGGCCAGCACAGATACGCAGTATTTT.

The V and J genes are TRBV29-1 and TRBJ1-3, with D perhaps matching TRBD1 (5 bases). CDR3 length equals 16 residues. Germline V gene sequence: CDR1 SQVTM, CDR2 ANQGSEA. V was cut by 0 bases and J by 0 bases, with 12 bases left in between. CDR3 sequence: CSVEEAGTYSGNTIYF. The CDR3, as DNA: TGCAGCGTTGAAGAGGCTGGGACGTACTCTGGAAACACCATATATTTT.

The rearrangement uses TRBV15 and TRBJ2-7; D is possibly TRBD1 or TRBD2 (5 bases each). CDR3 size: 13 residues. Trimming took off 0 bases at V and 5 bases at J, with 8 bases between the two ends. Germline V lookup: CDR1 LNHNV, CDR2 YYDKDF (reference sequence). The CDR3 region has the DNA TGTGCCACCAGCAGAGATGAGGGGAACGAGCAGTACTTC. This encodes CATSRDEGNEQYF.

The V call is TRBV6-5, the J call TRBJ2-1, with a possible D match to TRBD1 (6 bases). The CDR3 is made up of 13 amino acids. V lost 5 bases and J lost 5, with 10 bases in between. Per the germline V gene, CDR1 is MNHEY and CDR2 is SVGAGI. CDR3 nucleotide sequence: TGTGCCAGCAGTAGGGACACTAACAATGAGCAGTTCTTC. Its translation is CASSRDTNNEQFF.